This T cell receptor beta chain comes out of a study of blood T cell repertoires in COVID-19. Germline V CDR1 and CDR2: SGHRS, YFSETQ. V was clipped by 4 bases and J by 5 bases; unmatched bases: 7. The CDR3 totals 14 residues. The data were produced by immunoSEQ multiplex PCR, yet TCRdb's version contains in-frame clones alone and is incomplete. The sample carries 300,000 to 450,000 clones, more than 70% recorded once. The TCR comes from a woman under 40 who had been exposed to COVID-19. Sequenced material: PBMCs or T cells enriched from blood (not recorded which). The genes are TRBV5-1 and TRBJ2-3; TRBD1 matches at 7 bases. The CDR3 sequence: CASSPGTAQDTQYF. CDR3 in DNA: TGCGCCAGCAGCCCGGGGACAGCCCAAGATACGCAGTATTTT.